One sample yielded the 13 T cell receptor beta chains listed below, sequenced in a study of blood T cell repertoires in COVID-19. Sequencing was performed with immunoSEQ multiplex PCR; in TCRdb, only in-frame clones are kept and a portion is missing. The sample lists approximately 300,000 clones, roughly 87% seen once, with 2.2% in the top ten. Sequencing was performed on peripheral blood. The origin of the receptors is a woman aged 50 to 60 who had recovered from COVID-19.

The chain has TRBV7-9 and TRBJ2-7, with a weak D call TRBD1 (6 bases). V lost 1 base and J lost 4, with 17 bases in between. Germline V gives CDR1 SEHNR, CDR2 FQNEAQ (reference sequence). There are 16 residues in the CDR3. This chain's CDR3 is CASSLVFQGTNYEQYF. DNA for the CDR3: TGTGCCAGCAGCTTAGTTTTCCAGGGGACGAATTACGAGCAGTACTTC.

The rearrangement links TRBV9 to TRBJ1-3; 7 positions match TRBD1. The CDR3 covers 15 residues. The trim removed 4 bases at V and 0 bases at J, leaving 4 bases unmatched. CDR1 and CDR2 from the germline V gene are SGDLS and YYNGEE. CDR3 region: CASSNDRASGNTIYF. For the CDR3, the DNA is TGTGCCAGCAGCAACGACAGGGCCTCTGGAAACACCATATATTTT.

CDR3 sequence reads: CASSWDREYGYTF. Written as DNA, the CDR3 is TGTGCCAGCAGTTGGGACAGGGAATATGGCTACACCTTC. The chain links TRBV6-5 to TRBJ1-2; 9 nucleotides agree with TRBD1. Unmatched junction bases numbered 2, after V lost 4 bases and J lost 5 bases. This CDR3 has 13 amino acids. Germline loops: CDR1 MNHEY, CDR2 SVGAGI.

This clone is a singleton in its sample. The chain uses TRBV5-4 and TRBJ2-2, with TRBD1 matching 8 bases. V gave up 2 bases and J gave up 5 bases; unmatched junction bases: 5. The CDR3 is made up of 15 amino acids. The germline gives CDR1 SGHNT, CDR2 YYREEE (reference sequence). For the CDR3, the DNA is TGTGCCAGCAGCTTAGACAGGGGAAGAACCGGGGAGCTGTTTTTT. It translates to CASSLDRGRTGELFF.

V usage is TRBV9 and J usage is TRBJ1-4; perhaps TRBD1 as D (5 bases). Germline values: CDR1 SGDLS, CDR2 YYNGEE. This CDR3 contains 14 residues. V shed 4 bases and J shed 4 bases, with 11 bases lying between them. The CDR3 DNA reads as TGTGCCAGCAGCCTCGACAGACATAATGAAAAACTGTTTTTT. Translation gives CASSLDRHNEKLFF.

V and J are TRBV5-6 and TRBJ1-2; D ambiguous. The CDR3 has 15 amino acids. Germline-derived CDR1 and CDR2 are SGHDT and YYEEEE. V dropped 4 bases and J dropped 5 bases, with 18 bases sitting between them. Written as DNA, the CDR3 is TGTGCCAGCAGCATTCGGAGGCACTTTTCTTATGGCTACACCTTC. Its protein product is CASSIRRHFSYGYTF.

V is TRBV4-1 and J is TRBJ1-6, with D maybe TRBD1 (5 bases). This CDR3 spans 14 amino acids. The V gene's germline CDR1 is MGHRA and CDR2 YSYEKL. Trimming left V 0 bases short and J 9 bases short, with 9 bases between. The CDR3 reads CASSQEQQVSPLHF. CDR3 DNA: TGCGCCAGCAGCCAAGAACAACAGGTTTCACCCCTCCACTTT.

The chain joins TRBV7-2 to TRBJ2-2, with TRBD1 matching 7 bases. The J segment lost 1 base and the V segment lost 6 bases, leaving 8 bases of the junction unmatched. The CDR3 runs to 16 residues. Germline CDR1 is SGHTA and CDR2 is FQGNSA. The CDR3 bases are TGTGCCAGCAGTCTACAGGGGCTCCGGAACACCGGGGAGCTGTTTTTT. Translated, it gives CASSLQGLRNTGELFF.

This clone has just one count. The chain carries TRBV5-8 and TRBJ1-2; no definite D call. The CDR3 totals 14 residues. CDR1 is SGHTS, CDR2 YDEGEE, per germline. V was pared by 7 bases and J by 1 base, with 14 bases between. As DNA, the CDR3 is TGTGCCAGCGAGCGGCGTATAATTAACTATGGCTACACCTTC. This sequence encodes CASERRIINYGYTF.

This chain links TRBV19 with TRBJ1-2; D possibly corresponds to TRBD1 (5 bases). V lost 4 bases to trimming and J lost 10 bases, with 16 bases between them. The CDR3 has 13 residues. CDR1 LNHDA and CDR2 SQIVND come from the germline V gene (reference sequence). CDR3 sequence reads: CASSRDLAGFYTF. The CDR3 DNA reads TGTGCCAGTAGTAGGGACCTCGCGGGGTTCTACACCTTC.

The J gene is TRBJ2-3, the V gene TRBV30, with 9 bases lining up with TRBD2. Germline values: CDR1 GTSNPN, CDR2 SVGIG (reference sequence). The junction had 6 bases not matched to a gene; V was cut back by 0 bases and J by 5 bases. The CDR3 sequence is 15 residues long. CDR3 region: CAWSVLASGVDTQYF. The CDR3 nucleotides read TGTGCCTGGAGTGTATTGGCTAGCGGGGTAGATACGCAGTATTTT.

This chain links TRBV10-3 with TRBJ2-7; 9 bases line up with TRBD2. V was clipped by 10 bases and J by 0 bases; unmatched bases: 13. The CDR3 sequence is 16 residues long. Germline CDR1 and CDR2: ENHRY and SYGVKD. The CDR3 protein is CATKWGSGGHSYEQYF. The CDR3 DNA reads TGTGCCACCAAGTGGGGTAGCGGGGGCCACTCCTACGAGCAGTACTTC.

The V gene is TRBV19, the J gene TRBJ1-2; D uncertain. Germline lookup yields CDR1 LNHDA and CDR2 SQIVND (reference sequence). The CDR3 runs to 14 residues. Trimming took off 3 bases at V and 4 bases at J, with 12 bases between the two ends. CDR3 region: CASSISAGGYGYTF. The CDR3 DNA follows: TGTGCCAGTAGTATTTCGGCCGGAGGCTATGGCTACACCTTC.